Given below is one T cell receptor (beta chain) in context. Antigen unknown. These data belong to a study of identical twins. A universal primer site came from template switching; cDNA carried unique molecular identifiers. From the 5' RACE reads, TCRdb called clonotypes with MiXCR, one entry per CDR3 protein. This table holds about 890,000 distinct CDR3 sequences, roughly 12% found once. Study-wide results and limits: Out-of-frame sharing of TCR alpha in monozygotic twins was underestimated by models.

V was clipped by 2 bases and J by 8 bases, with 19 bases between them. The CDR3 length is 16 residues. CDR1 is DFQATT, CDR2 SNEGSKA, per germline (reference sequence). Only healthy Caucasians were included as donors. This sample also appeared in a second study, on yellow fever vaccine responses in identical twins. As that report states: The authors reported partly convergent, partly personalized vaccine responses in identical twins.

Input material: PBMCs. V gene TRBV20-1 combines with J gene TRBJ1-6; D is ambiguous. The receptor's source is a woman in her late teens or twenties in good health. CDR3 residues: CSARPLIDPEDSPLHF. Here the CDR3 DNA reads TGCAGTGCTAGACCCCTTATAGACCCCGAGGATTCACCCCTCCACTTT.